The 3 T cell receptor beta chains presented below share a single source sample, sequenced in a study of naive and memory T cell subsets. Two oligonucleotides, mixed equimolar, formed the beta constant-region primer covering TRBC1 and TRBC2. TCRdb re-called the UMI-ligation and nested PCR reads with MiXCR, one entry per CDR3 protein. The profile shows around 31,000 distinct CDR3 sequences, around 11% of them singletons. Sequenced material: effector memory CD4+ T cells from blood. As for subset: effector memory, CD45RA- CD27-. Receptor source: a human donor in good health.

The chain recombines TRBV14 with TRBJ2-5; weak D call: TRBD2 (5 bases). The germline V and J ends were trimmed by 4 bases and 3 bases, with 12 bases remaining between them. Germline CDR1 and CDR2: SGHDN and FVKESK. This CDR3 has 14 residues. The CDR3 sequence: CASSPLRAEETQYF. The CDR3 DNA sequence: TGTGCCAGCAGCCCGCTGAGGGCAGAAGAGACCCAGTACTTC.

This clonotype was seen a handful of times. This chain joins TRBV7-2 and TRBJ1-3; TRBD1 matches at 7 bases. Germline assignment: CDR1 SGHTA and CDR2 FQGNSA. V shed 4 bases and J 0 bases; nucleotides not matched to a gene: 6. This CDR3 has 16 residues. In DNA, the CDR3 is TGTGCCAGCAGCTGGGACAGCTCAAGCTCTGGAAACACCATATATTTT. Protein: CASSWDSSSSGNTIYF.

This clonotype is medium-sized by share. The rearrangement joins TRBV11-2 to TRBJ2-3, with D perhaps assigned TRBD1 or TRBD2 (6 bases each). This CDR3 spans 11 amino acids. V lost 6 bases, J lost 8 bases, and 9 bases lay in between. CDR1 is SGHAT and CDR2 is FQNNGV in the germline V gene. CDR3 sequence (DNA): TGTGCCAGCAGAGGGGGAGGTACGCAGTATTTT. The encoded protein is CASRGGGTQYF.